This T cell receptor (beta chain) was identified during a study of control samples from healthy donors and cancer patients. Deletions cut 4 bases from V and 2 bases from J, with 12 bases between. Germline CDR1 reads GTSNPN; CDR2 reads SVGIG (reference sequence). The CDR3 length is 14 residues. Profiling relied on immunoSEQ multiplex PCR, and the TCRdb table lists in-frame clones only, not all of them. The sample lists about 130,000 clones; about 92% were seen once. The clonotype was recovered from an elderly man with head and neck cancer. Sequencing was done on a sample of PBMCs. The V and J genes are TRBV30 and TRBJ1-3, with D perhaps matching TRBD1 (5 bases). The CDR3 region has the DNA TGTGCCTGGAACCAGGGTCTGCCTGGAAACACCATATATTTT. Translated: CAWNQGLPGNTIYF.